The T cell receptor beta chain under discussion was sequenced for a study of shared clonotypes between healthy human individuals. CDR1 GTSNPN and CDR2 SVGIG come from the germline V gene (reference sequence). The CDR3 totals 15 residues. Germline trimming cut 6 bases from V and 14 bases from J; bases unmatched to any gene: 19. Measured with immunoSEQ multiplex PCR; TCRdb has only the in-frame clones, and not every one. This sample carries some 1 million clones, about 76% of them seen once, and the ten largest clones take 1.4% to 1.5%. The investigators split CD4+ cells into a CD45RA+ naive subset and a CD45RA-negative memory subset.

Material: memory CD4+ T cells sorted from blood. Subset specified: CD45RA-negative fraction. The J gene is TRBJ1-6, the V gene TRBV30, with 7 nucleotides matching TRBD1. The TCR comes from a man younger than 35 in good health. For the CDR3, the DNA is TGTGCCTGCGAGACAGGGTTACTCCGAGTAGCAACCCTCCACTTT. Translation gives CACETGLLRVATLHF.